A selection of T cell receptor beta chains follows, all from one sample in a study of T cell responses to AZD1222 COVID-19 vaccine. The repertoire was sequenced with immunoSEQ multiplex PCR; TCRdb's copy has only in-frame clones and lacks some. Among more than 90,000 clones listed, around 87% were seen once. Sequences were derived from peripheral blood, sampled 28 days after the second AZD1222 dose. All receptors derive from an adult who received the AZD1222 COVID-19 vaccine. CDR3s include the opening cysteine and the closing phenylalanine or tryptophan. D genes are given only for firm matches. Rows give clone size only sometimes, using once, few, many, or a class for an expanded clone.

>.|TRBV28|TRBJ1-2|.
CASNLGGTINYGYTF
TGTGCCAGCAACCTGGGGGGGACCATTAACTATGGCTACACCTTC
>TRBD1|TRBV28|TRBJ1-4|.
CASKLGGTGDEKLFF
TGTGCCAGCAAACTTGGCGGGACAGGGGACGAAAAACTGTTTTTT
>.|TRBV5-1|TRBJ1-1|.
CASSPREPGGGFF
TGCGCCAGCAGCCCAAGGGAACCGGGCGGGGGTTTCTTT
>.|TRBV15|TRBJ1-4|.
CATRVGGNEKLFF
TGTGCCACCAGGGTAGGGGGGAATGAAAAACTGTTTTTT
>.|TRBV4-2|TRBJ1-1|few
CAATNPSGGNTEAFF
TGTGCCGCGACAAACCCCTCAGGTGGGAACACTGAAGCTTTCTTT
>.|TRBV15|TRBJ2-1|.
CATSEEAPMYNEQFF
TGTGCCACCAGCGAGGAGGCCCCTATGTACAATGAGCAGTTCTTC
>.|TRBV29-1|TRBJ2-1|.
CSASQGYNEQFF
TGCAGCGCCTCGCAGGGTTACAATGAGCAGTTCTTC
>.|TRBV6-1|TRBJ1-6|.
CASSESSYNSPLHF
TGTGCCAGCAGTGAATCCTCCTATAATTCACCCCTCCACTTT
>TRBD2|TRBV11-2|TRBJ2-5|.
CASSLDLGGGTETQYF
TGTGCCAGCAGCTTAGATCTTGGGGGGGGGACGGAGACCCAGTACTTC
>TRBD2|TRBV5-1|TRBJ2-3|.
CASSLALAATDTQYF
TGCGCCAGCAGCTTGGCCCTAGCGGCCACAGATACGCAGTATTTT
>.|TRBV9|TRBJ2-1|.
CASSVAGGGYEQFF
TGTGCCAGCAGCGTAGCCGGGGGCGGCTATGAGCAGTTCTTC
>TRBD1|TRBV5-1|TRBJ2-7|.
CASSLGGTGSYEQYF
TGCGCCAGCAGCTTGGGTGGGACAGGGTCCTACGAGCAGTACTTC
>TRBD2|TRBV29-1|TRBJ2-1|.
CSAKEGRGVYNEQFF
TGCAGCGCTAAAGAAGGACGGGGGGTTTACAATGAGCAGTTCTTC
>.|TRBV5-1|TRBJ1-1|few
CASSLDTLNTEAFF
TGCGCCAGCAGCTTGGACACCTTGAACACTGAAGCTTTCTTT
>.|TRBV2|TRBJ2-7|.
CASSLGGQNEQYF
TGTGCCAGCTCGCTTGGGGGGCAGAACGAGCAGTACTTC
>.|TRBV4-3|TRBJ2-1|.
CASSQEGGRFDEQFF
TGCGCCAGCAGCCAAGAAGGGGGGCGTTTCGATGAGCAGTTCTTC
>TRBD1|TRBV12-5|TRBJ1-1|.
CASAGQGGTEAFF
TGTGCTAGTGCCGGACAGGGGGGCACTGAAGCTTTCTTT
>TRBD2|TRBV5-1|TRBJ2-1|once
CASTSGGPYNEQFF
TGCGCCAGCACATCGGGAGGGCCCTACAATGAGCAGTTCTTC
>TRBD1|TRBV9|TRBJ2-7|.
CASSGGGSSYEQYF
TGTGCCAGCAGCGGAGGGGGCAGTTCCTACGAGCAGTACTTC
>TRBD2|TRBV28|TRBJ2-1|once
CASSLKTSGRVAEQFF
TGTGCCAGCAGTTTAAAGACTAGCGGGAGAGTGGCTGAGCAGTTCTTC
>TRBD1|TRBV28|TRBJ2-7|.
CASSPWRTGGHYEQYF
TGTGCCAGCAGTCCATGGAGGACAGGGGGACACTACGAGCAGTACTTC
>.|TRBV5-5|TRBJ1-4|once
CASSPWGGEKLFF
TGTGCCAGCAGTCCCTGGGGAGGTGAAAAACTGTTTTTT
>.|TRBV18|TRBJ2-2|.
CASSSQYTGELFF
TGTGCCAGCTCATCACAGTACACCGGGGAGCTGTTTTTT
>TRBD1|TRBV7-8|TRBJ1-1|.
CASSLDRTGNTEAFF
TGTGCCAGCAGCTTAGACCGGACAGGGAACACTGAAGCTTTCTTT
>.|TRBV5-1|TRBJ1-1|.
CASSQQGENTEAFF
TGCGCCAGCAGTCAACAGGGCGAGAACACTGAAGCTTTCTTT
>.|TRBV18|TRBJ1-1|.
CASFIGTPNTEAFF
TGTGCCAGCTTTATCGGGACCCCGAACACTGAAGCTTTCTTT
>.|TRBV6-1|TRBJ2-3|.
CASSEWDKESTDTQYF
TGTGCCAGCAGTGAATGGGACAAGGAGAGCACAGATACGCAGTATTTT
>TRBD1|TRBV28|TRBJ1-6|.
CASSGDRGRLNSPLHF
TGTGCCAGCAGTGGGGACAGGGGCCGCCTTAATTCACCCCTCCACTTT
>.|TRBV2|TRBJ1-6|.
CASSDLGLRVNSPLHF
TGTGCCAGCAGTGACCTTGGCCTGAGGGTCAATTCACCCCTCCACTTT
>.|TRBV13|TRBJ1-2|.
CASSFPPGENYGYTF
TGTGCCAGCAGCTTCCCCCCAGGGGAGAACTATGGCTACACCTTC
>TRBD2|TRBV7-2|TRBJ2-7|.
CASSSSSGRGYEQYF
TGTGCCAGCAGCTCCTCTAGCGGGAGAGGTTACGAGCAGTACTTC
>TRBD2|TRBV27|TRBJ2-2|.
CASSPGTRSYRELFF
TGTGCCAGCAGTCCCGGGACTAGGTCCTACCGGGAGCTGTTTTTT
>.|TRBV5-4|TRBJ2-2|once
CASSLASGGLNTGELFF
TGTGCCAGCAGCTTGGCCTCAGGGGGGCTGAACACCGGGGAGCTGTTTTTT
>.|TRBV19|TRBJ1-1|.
CASSIMLDSEAFF
TGTGCCAGTAGTATAATGTTGGACAGTGAAGCTTTCTTT
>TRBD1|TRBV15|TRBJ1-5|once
CATSREEDRGLSQPQHF
TGTGCCACCAGCAGAGAGGAGGACAGGGGGCTCAGTCAGCCCCAGCATTTT
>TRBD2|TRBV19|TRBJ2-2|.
CASLVGGAGELFF
TGTGCCAGTCTAGTTGGGGGGGCCGGGGAGCTGTTTTTT
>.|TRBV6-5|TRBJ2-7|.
CASSYEGRYEQYF
TGTGCCAGCAGTTACGAGGGGAGGTACGAGCAGTACTTC
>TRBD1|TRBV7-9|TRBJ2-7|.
CASSLAGTGGTYEQYF
TGTGCCAGCAGCTTAGCGGGGACAGGGGGTACTTACGAGCAGTACTTC
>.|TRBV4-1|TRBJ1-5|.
CASSPQGMGNQPQHF
TGCGCCAGCAGCCCACAGGGTATGGGCAATCAGCCCCAGCATTTT
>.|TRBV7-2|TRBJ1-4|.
CASSLARHEKLFF
TGTGCCAGCAGCTTAGCTCGTCATGAAAAACTGTTTTTT
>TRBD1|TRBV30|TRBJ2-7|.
CAWSHGTGVYEQYF
TGTGCCTGGAGTCACGGGACAGGGGTCTACGAGCAGTACTTC
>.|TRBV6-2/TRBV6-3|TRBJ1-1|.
CASSYSTGRLNTEAFF
TGTGCCAGCAGTTACTCGACGGGAAGGCTGAACACTGAAGCTTTCTTT
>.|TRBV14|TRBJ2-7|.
CASSPFSYEQYF
TGTGCCAGCAGCCCCTTCTCCTACGAGCAGTACTTC
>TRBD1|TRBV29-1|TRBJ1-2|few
CSVEQQGKEGYTF
TGCAGCGTTGAACAACAGGGGAAGGAGGGCTACACCTTC
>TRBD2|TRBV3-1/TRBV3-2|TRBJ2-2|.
CASSQYSSGSTGELFF
TGTGCCAGCAGCCAATACTCTAGCGGGTCCACCGGGGAGCTGTTTTTT
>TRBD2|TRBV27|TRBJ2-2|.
CASSSLTSGGDTGELFF
TGTGCCAGCAGTTCGCTAACTAGCGGGGGAGACACCGGGGAGCTGTTTTTT
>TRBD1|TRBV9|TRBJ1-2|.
CASSVAEGLRQGSGYTF
TGTGCCAGCAGCGTAGCTGAAGGGTTAAGACAGGGGAGCGGCTACACCTTC
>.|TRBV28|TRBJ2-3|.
CASSSSKGSLGTDTQYF
.
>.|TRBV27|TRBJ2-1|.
CASSLKRNEQFF
TGTGCCAGCAGTTTAAAGAGAAATGAGCAGTTCTTC